This is a list of T cell receptor beta chains from one sample in a study of T cell responses to AZD1222 COVID-19 vaccine. Using immunoSEQ multiplex PCR, the repertoire was profiled, and TCRdb retains in-frame clones only, with some absent. The table lists 150,000 or so clones, about 90% of them singletons. The material sequenced was peripheral blood, taken 28 days after the second AZD1222 dose. All receptors derive from an adult who received the AZD1222 COVID-19 vaccine. The conserved cysteine and the conserved F or W are not part of the CDR3 here.

v_gene: TRBV7-8; CDR3aa: ASSPGLAGRREQF
v_gene: TRBV19; CDR3aa: ASIGRGGRYYGYT
v_gene: TRBV24-1; CDR3aa: ATSEGQVRDTQY
v_gene: TRBV2; CDR3aa: ASKAGRETEAF
v_gene: TRBV24-1; CDR3aa: ATSDSGTPGEQY
v_gene: TRBV19; CDR3aa: ASSIASGKSEQY
v_gene: TRBV29-1; CDR3aa: SVLASGSPNYEQF
v_gene: TRBV3-1/TRBV3-2; CDR3aa: ASSPSRPGTSGEETRY
v_gene: TRBV6-5; CDR3aa: ASSTRAFLGEQY
v_gene: TRBV10-3; CDR3aa: AISDRDRGRNQPQH
v_gene: TRBV5-1; CDR3aa: ASSQNSEAF
v_gene: TRBV7-8; CDR3aa: ASSTTPGQEFGTEAF
v_gene: TRBV3-1/TRBV3-2; CDR3aa: ASSPGLAGGLQETQY
v_gene: TRBV19; CDR3aa: ASSNLGSGGGEQY
v_gene: TRBV3-1/TRBV3-2; CDR3aa: ASSHPAGGSGYT
v_gene: TRBV3-1/TRBV3-2; CDR3aa: ASSQTGTGTYGYT
v_gene: TRBV11-2; CDR3aa: ASSWAGLAETQY
v_gene: TRBV12-2; CDR3aa: ASRLYGAESYNEQF
v_gene: TRBV30; CDR3aa: AWSPVGDNEKLF
v_gene: TRBV10-3; CDR3aa: AISESRPDTQY
v_gene: TRBV4-2; CDR3aa: ASSQSGSTEAF
v_gene: TRBV30; CDR3aa: AWSLTGVYGYT
v_gene: TRBV6-4; CDR3aa: ASSDSRGTAF
v_gene: TRBV3-1/TRBV3-2; CDR3aa: ASSQDMGNQPQH
v_gene: TRBV7-2; CDR3aa: ASSLLAGGWNTGELF
v_gene: TRBV5-1; CDR3aa: ASSAGIQETQY
v_gene: TRBV13; CDR3aa: ASSLWGQGGYEQY
v_gene: TRBV7-2; CDR3aa: ASSLAGQGYNEQF
v_gene: TRBV5-6; CDR3aa: ASSLLTDSTDTQY
v_gene: TRBV5-1; CDR3aa: ASSLEGRVMEKLF
v_gene: TRBV13; CDR3aa: ASSSHSGTQY
v_gene: TRBV2; CDR3aa: ASSDPSGLAGGTGELF
v_gene: TRBV19; CDR3aa: ASSRLAGGTGANVLT